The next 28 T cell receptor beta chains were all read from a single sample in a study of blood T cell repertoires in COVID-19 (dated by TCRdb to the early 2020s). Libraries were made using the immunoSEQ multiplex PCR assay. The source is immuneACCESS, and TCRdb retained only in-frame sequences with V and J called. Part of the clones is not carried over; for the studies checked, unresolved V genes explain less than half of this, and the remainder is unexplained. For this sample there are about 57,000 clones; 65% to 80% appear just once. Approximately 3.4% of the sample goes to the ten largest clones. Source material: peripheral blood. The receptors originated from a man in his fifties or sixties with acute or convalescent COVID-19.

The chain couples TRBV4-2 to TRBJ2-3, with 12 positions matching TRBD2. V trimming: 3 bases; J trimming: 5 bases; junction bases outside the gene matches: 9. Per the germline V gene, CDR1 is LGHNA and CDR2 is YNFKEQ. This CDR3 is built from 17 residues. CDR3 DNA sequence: TGTGCCAGCAGCCAGCACTCGACTAGCGGGAGTATAGATACGCAGTATTTT. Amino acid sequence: CASSQHSTSGSIDTQYF.

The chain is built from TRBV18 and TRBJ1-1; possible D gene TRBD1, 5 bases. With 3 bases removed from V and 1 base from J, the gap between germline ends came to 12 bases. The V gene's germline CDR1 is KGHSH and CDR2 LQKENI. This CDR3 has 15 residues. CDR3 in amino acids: CASSPRGGANTEAFF. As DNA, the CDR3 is TGTGCCAGCTCACCTCGAGGAGGGGCGAACACTGAAGCTTTCTTT.

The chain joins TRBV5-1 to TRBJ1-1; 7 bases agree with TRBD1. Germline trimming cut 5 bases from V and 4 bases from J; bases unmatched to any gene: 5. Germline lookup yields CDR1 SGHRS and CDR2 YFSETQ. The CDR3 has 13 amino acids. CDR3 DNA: TGCGCCAGCAGAGAGGGGGCGAGCACTGAAGCTTTCTTT. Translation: CASREGASTEAFF.

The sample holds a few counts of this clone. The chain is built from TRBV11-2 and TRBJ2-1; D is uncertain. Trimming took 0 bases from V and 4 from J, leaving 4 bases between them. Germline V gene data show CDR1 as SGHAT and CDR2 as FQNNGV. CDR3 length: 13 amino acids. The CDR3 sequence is CASSLDFYNEQFF. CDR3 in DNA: TGTGCCAGCAGCTTAGACTTTTACAATGAGCAGTTCTTC. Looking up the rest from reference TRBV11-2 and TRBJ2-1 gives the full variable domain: EAGVAQSPRYKIIEKRQSVAFWCNPISGHATLYWYQQILGQGPKLLIQFQNNGVVDDSQLPKDRFSAERLKGVDSTLKIQPAKLEDSAVYLCASSLDFYNEQFFGPGTRLTVL.

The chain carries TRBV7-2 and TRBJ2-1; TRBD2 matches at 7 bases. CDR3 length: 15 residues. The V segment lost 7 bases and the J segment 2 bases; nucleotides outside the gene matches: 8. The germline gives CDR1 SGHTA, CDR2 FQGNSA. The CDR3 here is CASNPLASTYNEQFF. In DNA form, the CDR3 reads TGTGCCAGCAACCCACTAGCGTCTACCTACAATGAGCAGTTCTTC. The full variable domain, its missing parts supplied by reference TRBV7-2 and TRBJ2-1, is GAGVSQSPSNKVTEKGKDVELRCDPISGHTALYWYRQSLGQGLEFLIYFQGNSAPDKSGLPSDRFSAERTGGSVSTLTIQRTQQEDSAVYLCASNPLASTYNEQFFGPGTRLTVL.

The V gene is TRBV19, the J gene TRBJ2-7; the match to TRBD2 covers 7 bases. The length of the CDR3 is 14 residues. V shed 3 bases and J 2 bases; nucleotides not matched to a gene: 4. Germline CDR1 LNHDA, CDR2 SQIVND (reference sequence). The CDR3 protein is CASSMGGRPYEQYF. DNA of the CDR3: TGTGCCAGTAGTATGGGCGGGAGACCCTACGAGCAGTACTTC.

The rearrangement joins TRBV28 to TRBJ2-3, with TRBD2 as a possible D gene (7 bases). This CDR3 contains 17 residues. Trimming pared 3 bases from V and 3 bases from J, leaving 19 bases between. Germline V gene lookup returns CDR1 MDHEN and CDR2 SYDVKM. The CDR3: CASSFSPIGGLTDTQYF. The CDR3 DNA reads TGTGCCAGCAGTTTCTCCCCGATCGGGGGGCTAACAGATACGCAGTATTTT.

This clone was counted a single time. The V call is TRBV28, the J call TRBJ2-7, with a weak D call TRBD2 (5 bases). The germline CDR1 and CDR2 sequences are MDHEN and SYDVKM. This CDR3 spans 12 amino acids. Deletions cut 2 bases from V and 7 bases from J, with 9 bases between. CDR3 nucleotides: TGTGCCAGCAGTTTACCCCGGAGGGAGCAGTACTTC. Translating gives CASSLPRREQYF.

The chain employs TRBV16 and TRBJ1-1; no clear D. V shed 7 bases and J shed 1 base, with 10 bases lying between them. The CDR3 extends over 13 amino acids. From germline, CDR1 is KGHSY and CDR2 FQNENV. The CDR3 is CASKRQANTEAFF. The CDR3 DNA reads TGTGCCAGCAAACGGCAGGCGAACACTGAAGCTTTCTTT.

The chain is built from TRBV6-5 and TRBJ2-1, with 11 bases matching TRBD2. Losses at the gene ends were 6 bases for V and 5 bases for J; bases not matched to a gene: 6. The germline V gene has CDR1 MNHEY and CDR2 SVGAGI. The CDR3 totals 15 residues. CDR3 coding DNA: TGTGCCAGCAGAGCCGGGACTAGCGGTAACAATGAGCAGTTCTTC. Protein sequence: CASRAGTSGNNEQFF.

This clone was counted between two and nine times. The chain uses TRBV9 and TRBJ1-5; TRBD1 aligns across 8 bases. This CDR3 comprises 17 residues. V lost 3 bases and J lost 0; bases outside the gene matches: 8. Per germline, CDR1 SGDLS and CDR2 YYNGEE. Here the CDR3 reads CASSAGTGDYSNQPQHF. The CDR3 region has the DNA TGTGCCAGCAGCGCCGGGACAGGCGATTATAGCAATCAGCCCCAGCATTTT.

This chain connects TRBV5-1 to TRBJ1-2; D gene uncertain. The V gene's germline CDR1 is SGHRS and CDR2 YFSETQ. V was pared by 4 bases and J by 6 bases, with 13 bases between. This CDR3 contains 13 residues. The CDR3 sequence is CASSPRASDGYTF. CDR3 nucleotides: TGCGCCAGCAGCCCCCGCGCATCCGATGGCTACACCTTC.

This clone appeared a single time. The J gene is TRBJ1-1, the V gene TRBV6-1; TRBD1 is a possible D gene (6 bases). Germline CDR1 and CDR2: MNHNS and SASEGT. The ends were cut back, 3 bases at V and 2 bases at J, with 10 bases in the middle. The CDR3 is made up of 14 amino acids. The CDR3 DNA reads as TGTGCCAGCAGTGACCAGGGGCGTAACACTGAAGCTTTCTTT. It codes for CASSDQGRNTEAFF.

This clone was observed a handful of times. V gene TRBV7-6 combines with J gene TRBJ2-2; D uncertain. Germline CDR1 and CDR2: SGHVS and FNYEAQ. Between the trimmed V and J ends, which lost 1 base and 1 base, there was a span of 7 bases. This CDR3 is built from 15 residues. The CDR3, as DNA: TGTGCCAGCAGCTTAGAGAACAGGAACACCGGGGAGCTGTTTTTT. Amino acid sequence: CASSLENRNTGELFF.

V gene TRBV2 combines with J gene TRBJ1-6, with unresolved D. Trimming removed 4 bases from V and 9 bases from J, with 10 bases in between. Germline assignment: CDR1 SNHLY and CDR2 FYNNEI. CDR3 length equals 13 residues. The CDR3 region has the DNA TGTGCCAGCAGTGGAGTCCCGGGTTCACCCCTCCACTTT. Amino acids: CASSGVPGSPLHF.

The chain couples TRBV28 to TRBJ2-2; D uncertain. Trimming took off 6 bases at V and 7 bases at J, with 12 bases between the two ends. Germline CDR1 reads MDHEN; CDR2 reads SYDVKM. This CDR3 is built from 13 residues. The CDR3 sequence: CASSRLRGGELFF. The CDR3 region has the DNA TGTGCCAGCAGCCGTCTTAGAGGCGGGGAGCTGTTTTTT.

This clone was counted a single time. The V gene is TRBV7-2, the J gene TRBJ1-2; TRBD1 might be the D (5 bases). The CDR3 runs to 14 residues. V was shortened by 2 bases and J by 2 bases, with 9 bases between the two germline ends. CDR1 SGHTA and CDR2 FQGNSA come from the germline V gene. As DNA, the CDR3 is TGTGCCAGCAGCTTAAGCAGGGAAAACTATGGCTACACCTTC. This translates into CASSLSRENYGYTF. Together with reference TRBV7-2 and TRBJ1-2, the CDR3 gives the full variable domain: GAGVSQSPSNKVTEKGKDVELRCDPISGHTALYWYRQSLGQGLEFLIYFQGNSAPDKSGLPSDRFSAERTGGSVSTLTIQRTQQEDSAVYLCASSLSRENYGYTFGSGTRLTVV.

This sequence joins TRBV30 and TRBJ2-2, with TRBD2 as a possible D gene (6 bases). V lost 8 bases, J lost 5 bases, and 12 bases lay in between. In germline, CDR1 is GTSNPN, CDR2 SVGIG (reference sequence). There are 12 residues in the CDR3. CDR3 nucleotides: TGTGCCGTGGGGAGGAGAACCGGGGAGCTGTTTTTT. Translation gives CAVGRRTGELFF.

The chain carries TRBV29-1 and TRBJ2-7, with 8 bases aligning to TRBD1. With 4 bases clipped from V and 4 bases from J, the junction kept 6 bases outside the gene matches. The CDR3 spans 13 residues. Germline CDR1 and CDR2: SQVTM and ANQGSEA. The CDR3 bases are TGCAGCGTTGCAGGGGGCAAGGGATACGAGCAGTACTTC. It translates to CSVAGGKGYEQYF.

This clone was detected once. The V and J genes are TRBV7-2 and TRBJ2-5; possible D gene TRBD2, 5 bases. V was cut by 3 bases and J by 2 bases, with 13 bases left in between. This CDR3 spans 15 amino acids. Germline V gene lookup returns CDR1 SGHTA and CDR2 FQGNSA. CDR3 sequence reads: CASSLRAGRQETQYF. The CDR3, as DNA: TGTGCCAGCAGCTTGAGGGCGGGTCGGCAAGAGACCCAGTACTTC.

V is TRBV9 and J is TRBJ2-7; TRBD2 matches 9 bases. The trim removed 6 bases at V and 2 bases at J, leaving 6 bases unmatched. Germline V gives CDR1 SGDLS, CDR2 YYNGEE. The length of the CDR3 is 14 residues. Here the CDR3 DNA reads TGTGCCAGCAACACACTAGCGGGCACCTACGAGCAGTACTTC. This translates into CASNTLAGTYEQYF.

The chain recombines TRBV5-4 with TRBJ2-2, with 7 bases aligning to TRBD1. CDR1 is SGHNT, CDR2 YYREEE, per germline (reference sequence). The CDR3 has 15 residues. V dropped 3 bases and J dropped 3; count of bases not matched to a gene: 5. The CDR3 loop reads CASSSWDSYTGELFF. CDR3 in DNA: TGTGCCAGCAGCTCTTGGGACAGCTACACCGGGGAGCTGTTTTTT.

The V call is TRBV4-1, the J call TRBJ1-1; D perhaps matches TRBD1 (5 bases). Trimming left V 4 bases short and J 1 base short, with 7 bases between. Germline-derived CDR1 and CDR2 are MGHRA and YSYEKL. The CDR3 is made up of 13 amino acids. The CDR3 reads CASSLGQNTEAFF. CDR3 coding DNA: TGCGCCAGCAGCCTCGGACAGAACACTGAAGCTTTCTTT.

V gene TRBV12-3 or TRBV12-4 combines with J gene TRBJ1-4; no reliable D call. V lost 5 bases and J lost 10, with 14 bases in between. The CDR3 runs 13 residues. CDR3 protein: CASSPKEGGKLFF. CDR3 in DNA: TGTGCCAGCAGTCCAAAGGAGGGCGGAAAACTGTTTTTT.

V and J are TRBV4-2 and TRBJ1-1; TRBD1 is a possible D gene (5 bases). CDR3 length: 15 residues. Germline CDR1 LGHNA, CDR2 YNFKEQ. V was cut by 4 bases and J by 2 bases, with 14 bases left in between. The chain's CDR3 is CASSLSQTDNTEAFF. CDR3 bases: TGTGCCAGCAGCCTGAGTCAGACAGATAACACTGAAGCTTTCTTT.

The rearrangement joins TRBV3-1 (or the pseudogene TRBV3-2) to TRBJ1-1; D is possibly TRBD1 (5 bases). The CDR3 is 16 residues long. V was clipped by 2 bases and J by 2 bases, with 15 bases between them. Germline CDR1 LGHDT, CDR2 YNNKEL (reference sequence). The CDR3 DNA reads TGTGCCAGCAGCCAAAGTTGGATTAGGGGTAACACTGAAGCTTTCTTT. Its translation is CASSQSWIRGNTEAFF.

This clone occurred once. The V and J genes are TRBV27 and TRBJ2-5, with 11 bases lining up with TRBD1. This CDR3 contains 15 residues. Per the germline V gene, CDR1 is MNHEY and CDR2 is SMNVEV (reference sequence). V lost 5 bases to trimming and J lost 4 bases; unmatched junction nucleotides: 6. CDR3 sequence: CASSVGTGGRETQYF. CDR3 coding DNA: TGTGCCAGCAGTGTTGGGACAGGGGGGAGAGAGACCCAGTACTTC.

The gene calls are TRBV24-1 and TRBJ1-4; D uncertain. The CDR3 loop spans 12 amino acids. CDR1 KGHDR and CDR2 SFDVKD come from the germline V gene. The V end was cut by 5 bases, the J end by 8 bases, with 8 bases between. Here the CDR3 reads CATSGLGEKLFF. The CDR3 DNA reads TGTGCCACCAGTGGACTAGGGGAAAAACTGTTTTTT.